This passage covers 9 T cell receptor beta chains from one sample sequenced in a study of T cell repertoires in cytomegalovirus infection. MiXCR, run by TCRdb on the reads, gives a single entry per CDR3 protein. This repertoire shows roughly 720,000 distinct CDR3 sequences, 35% found once; its top ten account for roughly 2.9%. Input material: PBMCs. These receptors came from a human donor in good health (CMV status not recorded). Some clones in this sample may be carry-over from other donors' samples.

This chain links TRBV7-2 with TRBJ2-7, with D maybe TRBD2 (5 bases). The V gene's germline CDR1 is SGHTA and CDR2 FQGNSA. The CDR3 has 16 amino acids. The V and J ends lost 5 bases and 4 bases respectively, with 21 bases between them. CDR3 protein: CASSPRSTGIVYEQYF. CDR3 coding DNA: TGTGCCAGCAGCCCCCGTTCTACGGGGATTGTTTACGAGCAGTACTTC.

The CDR3 protein is CASSIGAGGNEQFF. The CDR3 DNA follows: TGTGCCAGTAGTATAGGGGCGGGGGGGAATGAGCAGTTCTTC. This chain connects TRBV19 to TRBJ2-1, with 9 nucleotides matching TRBD2. The V gene's germline CDR1 is LNHDA and CDR2 SQIVND (reference sequence). This CDR3 has 14 residues. Trimming removed 1 base from V and 7 bases from J; junction bases left unmatched: 2.

This clonotype was seen more than once but under ten times. The chain has TRBV10-3 and TRBJ2-5; D unresolved. There are 14 residues in the CDR3. Between the trimmed V and J ends, which lost 0 bases and 4 bases, there was a span of 9 bases. Germline V gene sequence: CDR1 ENHRY, CDR2 SYGVKD. The CDR3: CAISESRSLETQYF. CDR3 nucleotides: TGTGCCATCAGTGAGTCGCGGAGTTTAGAGACCCAGTACTTC.

This clonotype was detected once. Since a much larger clone is just one base distant, this may be a read error. V is TRBV6-6 and J is TRBJ2-7; 10 bases are shared with TRBD2. The CDR3 covers 14 residues. With V trimmed by 2 bases and J by 3 bases, 1 base remained unmatched. Germline V gene data show CDR1 as MNHNY and CDR2 as SVGAGI (reference sequence). CDR3: CASSYGTSDYEQYF. For the CDR3, the DNA is TGTGCCAGCAGTTACGGGACTAGCGACTACGAGCAGTACTTC.

This clonotype was observed many times. The rearrangement uses TRBV5-4 and TRBJ2-3; D uncertain. The CDR3 is 15 residues long. Germline values: CDR1 SGHNT, CDR2 YYREEE (reference sequence). V lost 1 base and J 5 bases, leaving 14 bases between the germline ends. Here the CDR3 reads CASSLNADRGDTQYF. The CDR3 DNA reads as TGTGCCAGCAGCTTGAACGCCGACCGTGGAGATACGCAGTATTTT.

V and J are TRBV25-1 and TRBJ1-3; D gene ambiguous. CDR1 is MGHDK, CDR2 SYGVNS, per germline. The germline V and J ends were trimmed by 2 bases and 0 bases, with 5 bases remaining between them. The CDR3 has 14 amino acids. The CDR3 loop reads CASSEHGSGNTIYF. Written as DNA, the CDR3 is TGTGCCAGCAGTGAACACGGCTCTGGAAACACCATATATTTT.

The chain combines TRBV20-1 with TRBJ2-1; 8 nucleotides line up with TRBD2. The V gene end was trimmed by 5 bases and the J gene end by 5 bases; junction bases not matched to a gene: 8. CDR1 DFQATT and CDR2 SNEGSKA come from the germline V gene (reference sequence). CDR3 length equals 14 residues. The CDR3 protein is CSAGSGRGHNEQFF. In nucleotides, the CDR3 is TGCAGTGCTGGAAGCGGGAGAGGGCACAATGAGCAGTTCTTC.

This chain joins TRBV15 and TRBJ2-1; D remains unclear. V gave up 4 bases and J gave up 7 bases, with 11 bases separating them. Germline V gives CDR1 LNHNV, CDR2 YYDKDF (reference sequence). This CDR3 region has 13 residues. The CDR3 nucleotides are TGTGCCACCAGCAACCTCGTGGTAAATGAGCAGTTCTTC. Amino acid sequence: CATSNLVVNEQFF.

This clonotype was detected a few times. The chain carries TRBV28 and TRBJ1-5; 8 bases fit TRBD1. The length of the CDR3 is 19 residues. Unmatched junction bases numbered 17, after V lost 4 bases and J lost 3 bases. Germline V gene data show CDR1 as MDHEN and CDR2 as SYDVKM. The CDR3 protein is CASSYLRTGRVKPNQPQHF. The CDR3 DNA follows: TGTGCCAGCAGTTACTTGAGGACAGGGCGAGTTAAGCCCAATCAGCCCCAGCATTTT.